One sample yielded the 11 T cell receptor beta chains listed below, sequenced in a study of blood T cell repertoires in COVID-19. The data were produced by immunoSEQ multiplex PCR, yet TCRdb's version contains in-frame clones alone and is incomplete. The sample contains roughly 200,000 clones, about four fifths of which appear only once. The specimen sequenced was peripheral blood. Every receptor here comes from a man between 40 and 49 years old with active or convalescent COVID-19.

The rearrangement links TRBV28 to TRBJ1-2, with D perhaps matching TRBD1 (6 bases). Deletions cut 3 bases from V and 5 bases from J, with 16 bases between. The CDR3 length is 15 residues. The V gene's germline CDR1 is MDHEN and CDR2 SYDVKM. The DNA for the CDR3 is TGTGCCAGCAGTTTCCCAGGGGCGGTTAGGTATGGCTACACCTTC. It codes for CASSFPGAVRYGYTF.

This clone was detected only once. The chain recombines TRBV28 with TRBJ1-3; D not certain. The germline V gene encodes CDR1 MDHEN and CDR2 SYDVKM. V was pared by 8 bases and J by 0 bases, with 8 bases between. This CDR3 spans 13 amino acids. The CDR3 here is CASAVISGNTIYF. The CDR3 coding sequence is TGTGCCAGCGCGGTAATCTCTGGAAACACCATATATTTT.

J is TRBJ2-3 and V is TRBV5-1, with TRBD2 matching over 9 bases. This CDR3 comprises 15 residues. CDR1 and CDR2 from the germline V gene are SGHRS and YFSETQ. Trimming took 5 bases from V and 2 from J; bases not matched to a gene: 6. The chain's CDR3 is CASRILAGLTDTQYF. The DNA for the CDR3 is TGCGCCAGCAGAATACTAGCGGGCCTCACAGATACGCAGTATTTT.

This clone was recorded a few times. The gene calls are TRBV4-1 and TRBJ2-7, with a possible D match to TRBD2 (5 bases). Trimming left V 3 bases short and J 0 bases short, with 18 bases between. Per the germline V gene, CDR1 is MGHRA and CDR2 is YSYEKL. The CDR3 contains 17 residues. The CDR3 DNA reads TGCGCCAGCAGCCAGTCGGGGTTTCTTTATAGCTCCTACGAGCAGTACTTC. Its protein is CASSQSGFLYSSYEQYF.

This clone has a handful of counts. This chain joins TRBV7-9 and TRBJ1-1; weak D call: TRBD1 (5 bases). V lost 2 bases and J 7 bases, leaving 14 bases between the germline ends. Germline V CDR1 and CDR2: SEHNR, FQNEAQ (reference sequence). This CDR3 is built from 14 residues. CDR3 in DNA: TGTGCCAGCAGCTTATTTGGGGGGGACCTTGAAGCTTTCTTT. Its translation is CASSLFGGDLEAFF.

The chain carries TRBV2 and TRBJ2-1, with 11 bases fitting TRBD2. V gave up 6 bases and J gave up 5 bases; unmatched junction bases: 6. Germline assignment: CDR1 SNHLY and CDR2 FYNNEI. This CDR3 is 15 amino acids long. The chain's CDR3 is CASSKLTSGNNEQFF. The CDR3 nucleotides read TGTGCCAGCAGCAAACTGACTAGCGGGAACAATGAGCAGTTCTTC.

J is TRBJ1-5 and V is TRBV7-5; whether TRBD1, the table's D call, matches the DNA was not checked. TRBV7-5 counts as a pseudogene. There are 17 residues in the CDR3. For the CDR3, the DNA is TGTGTCAGAAGCTTAGCGCTAACCGGTGACAGGGGGCAGCCCCAGCATTTT. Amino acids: CVRSLALTGDRGQPQHF.

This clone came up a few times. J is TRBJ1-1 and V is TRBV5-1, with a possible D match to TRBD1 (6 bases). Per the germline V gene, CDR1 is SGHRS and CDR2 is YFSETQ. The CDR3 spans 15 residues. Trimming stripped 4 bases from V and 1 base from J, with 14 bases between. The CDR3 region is CASSQQQGWNTEAFF. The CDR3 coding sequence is TGCGCCAGCAGCCAGCAGCAGGGGTGGAACACTGAAGCTTTCTTT.

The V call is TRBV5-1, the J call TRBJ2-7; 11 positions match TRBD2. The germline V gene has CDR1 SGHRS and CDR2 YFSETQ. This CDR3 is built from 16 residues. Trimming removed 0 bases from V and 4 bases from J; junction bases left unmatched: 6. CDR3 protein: CASSLGGTSGIYEQYF. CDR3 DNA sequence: TGCGCCAGCAGCTTGGGTGGGACTAGCGGAATATACGAGCAGTACTTC. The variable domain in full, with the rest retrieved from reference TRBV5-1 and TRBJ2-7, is KAGVTQTPRYLIKTRGQQVTLSCSPISGHRSVSWYQQTPGQGLQFLFEYFSETQRNKGNFPGRFSGRQFSNSRSEMNVSTLELGDSALYLCASSLGGTSGIYEQYFGPGTRLTVT.

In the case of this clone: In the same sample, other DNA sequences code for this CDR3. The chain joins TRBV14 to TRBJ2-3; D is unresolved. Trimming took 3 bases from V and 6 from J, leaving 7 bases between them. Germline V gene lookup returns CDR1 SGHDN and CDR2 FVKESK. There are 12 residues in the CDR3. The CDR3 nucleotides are TGTGCCAGCAGCCAGTCCTCCGATACGCAGTATTTT. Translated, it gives CASSQSSDTQYF.

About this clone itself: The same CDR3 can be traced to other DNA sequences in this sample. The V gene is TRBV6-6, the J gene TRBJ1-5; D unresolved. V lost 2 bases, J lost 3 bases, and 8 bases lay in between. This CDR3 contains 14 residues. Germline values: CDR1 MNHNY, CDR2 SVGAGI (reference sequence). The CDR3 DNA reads TGTGCCAGCAGTTACCAGGAAGACAATCAGCCCCAGCATTTT. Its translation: CASSYQEDNQPQHF.